Sequencing of this T cell receptor beta chain was carried out in a study of CD8+ T cells in alopecia areata. Germline values: CDR1 SQVTM, CDR2 ANQGSEA. The CDR3 loop spans 15 amino acids. Trimming at V came to 1 base and at J to 3 bases, leaving 8 bases not matched to a gene. Documented treatment: oral pan-JAK inhibitor, 5-10 mg twice daily. cDNA serving as the sequencing template came from extracted, reverse transcribed RNA. Assay: immunoSEQ multiplex PCR; the TCRdb copy retains only in-frame clones and omits some. The sample holds tens of thousands of clones; more than 45% are singletons and the top ten take about a fifth.

The genes are TRBV29-1 and TRBJ2-7, with TRBD2 matching 8 bases. The TCR comes from a human donor with alopecia areata. Sequenced material: CD8+ T cells sorted from blood, taken between weeks 36 and 40, from a patient treated with tofacitinib. The CDR3 DNA is TGCAGCGTTGAAGTTCCAGCGGGAGCATTCTACGAGCAGTACTTC. It specifies CSVEVPAGAFYEQYF.